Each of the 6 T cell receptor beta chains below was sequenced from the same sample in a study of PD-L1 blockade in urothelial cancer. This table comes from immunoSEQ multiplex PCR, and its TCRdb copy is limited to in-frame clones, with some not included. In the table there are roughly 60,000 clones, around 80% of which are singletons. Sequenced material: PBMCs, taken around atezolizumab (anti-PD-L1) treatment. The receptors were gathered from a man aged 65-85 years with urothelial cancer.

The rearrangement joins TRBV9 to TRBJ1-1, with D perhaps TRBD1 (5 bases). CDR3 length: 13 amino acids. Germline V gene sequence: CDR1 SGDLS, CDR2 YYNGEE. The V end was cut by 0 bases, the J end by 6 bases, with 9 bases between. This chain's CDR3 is CASSVEIQAEAFF. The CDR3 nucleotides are TGTGCCAGCAGCGTAGAAATACAGGCTGAAGCTTTCTTT.

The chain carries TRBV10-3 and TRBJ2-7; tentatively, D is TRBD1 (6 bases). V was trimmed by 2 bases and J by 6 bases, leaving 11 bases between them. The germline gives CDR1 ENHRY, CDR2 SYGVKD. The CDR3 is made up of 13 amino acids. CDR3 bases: TGTGCCATCAGTGAGACAGGGATGGGCGAGCAGTACTTC. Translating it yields CAISETGMGEQYF.

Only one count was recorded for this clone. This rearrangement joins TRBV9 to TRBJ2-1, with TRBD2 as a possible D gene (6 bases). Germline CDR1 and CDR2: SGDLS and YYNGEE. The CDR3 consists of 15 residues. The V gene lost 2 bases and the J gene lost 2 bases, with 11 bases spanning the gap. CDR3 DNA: TGTGCCAGCAGCGTCACTAGCAGCCCCTACAATGAGCAGTTCTTC. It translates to CASSVTSSPYNEQFF.

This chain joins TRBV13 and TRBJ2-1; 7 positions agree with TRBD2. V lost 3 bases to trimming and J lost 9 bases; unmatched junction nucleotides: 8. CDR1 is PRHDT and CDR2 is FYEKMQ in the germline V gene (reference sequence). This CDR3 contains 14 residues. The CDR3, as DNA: TGTGCCAGCAGCTTCCAGTGGGAGGGCCCTGAGCAGTTCTTC. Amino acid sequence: CASSFQWEGPEQFF. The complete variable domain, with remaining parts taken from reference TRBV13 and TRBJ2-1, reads AAGVIQSPRHLIKEKRETATLKCYPIPRHDTVYWYQQGPGQDPQFLISFYEKMQSDKGSIPDRFSAQQFSDYHSELNMSSLELGDSALYFCASSFQWEGPEQFFGPGTRLTVL.

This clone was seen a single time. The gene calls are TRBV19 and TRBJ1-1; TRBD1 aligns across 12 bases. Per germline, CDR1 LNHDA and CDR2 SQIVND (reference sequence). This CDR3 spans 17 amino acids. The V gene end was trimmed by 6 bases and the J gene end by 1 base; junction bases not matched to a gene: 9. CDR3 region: CASSRIPGQGANTEAFF. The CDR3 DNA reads TGTGCCAGTAGCCGAATACCGGGACAGGGGGCGAACACTGAAGCTTTCTTT.

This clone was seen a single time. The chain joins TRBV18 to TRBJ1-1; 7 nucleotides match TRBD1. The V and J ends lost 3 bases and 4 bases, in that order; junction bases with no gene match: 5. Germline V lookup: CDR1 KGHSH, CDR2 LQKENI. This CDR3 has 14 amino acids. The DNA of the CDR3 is TGTGCCAGCTCACCCGGACAGGCGTCCACTGAAGCTTTCTTT. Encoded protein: CASSPGQASTEAFF. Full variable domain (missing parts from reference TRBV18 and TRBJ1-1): NAGVMQNPRHLVRRRGQEARLRCSPMKGHSHVYWYRQLPEEGLKFMVYLQKENIIDESGMPKERFSAEFPKEGPSILRIQQVVRGDSAAYFCASSPGQASTEAFFGQGTRLTVV.